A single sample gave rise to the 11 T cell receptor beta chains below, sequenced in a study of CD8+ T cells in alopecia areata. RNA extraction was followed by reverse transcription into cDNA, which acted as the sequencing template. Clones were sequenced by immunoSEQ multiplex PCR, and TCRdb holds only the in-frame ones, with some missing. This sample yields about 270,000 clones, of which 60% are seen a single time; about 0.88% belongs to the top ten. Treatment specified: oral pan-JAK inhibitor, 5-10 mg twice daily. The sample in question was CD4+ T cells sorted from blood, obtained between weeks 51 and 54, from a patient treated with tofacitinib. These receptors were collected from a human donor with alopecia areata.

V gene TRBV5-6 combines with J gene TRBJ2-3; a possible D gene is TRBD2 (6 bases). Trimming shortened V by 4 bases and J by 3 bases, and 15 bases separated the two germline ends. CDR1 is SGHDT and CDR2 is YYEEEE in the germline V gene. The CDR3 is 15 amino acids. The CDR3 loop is CASSPRDSKTDTQYF. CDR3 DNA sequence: TGTGCCAGCAGCCCTCGGGACTCAAAAACAGATACGCAGTATTTT.

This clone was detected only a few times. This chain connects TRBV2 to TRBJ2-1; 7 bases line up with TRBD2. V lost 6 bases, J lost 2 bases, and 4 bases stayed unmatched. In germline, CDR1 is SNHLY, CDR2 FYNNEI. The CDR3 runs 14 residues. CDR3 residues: CASSGTNPYNEQFF. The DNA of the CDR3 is TGTGCCAGCAGCGGGACTAATCCCTACAATGAGCAGTTCTTC.

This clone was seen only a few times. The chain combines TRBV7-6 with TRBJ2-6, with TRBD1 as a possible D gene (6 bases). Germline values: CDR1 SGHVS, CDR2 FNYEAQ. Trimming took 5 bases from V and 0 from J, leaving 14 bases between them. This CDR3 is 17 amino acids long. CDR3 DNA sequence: TGTGCCAGCAGCCCCCAGGGGTTTAGCTCTGGGGCCAACGTCCTGACTTTC. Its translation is CASSPQGFSSGANVLTF.

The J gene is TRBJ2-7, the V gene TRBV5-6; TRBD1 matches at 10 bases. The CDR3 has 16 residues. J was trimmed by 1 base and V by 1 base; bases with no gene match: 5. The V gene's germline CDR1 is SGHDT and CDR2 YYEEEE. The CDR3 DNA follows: TGTGCCAGCAGCTTGATAGGACAGGGGGTATCCTACGAGCAGTACTTC. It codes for CASSLIGQGVSYEQYF. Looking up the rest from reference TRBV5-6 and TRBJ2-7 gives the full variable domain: DAGVTQSPTHLIKTRGQQVTLRCSPKSGHDTVSWYQQALGQGPQFIFQYYEEEERQRGNFPDRFSGHQFPNYSSELNVNALLLGDSALYLCASSLIGQGVSYEQYFGPGTRLTVT.

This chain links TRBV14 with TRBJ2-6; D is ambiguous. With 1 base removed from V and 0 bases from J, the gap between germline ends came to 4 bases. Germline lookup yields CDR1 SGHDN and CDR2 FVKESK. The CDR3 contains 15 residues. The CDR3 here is CASSQVSSGANVLTF. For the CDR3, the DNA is TGTGCCAGCAGCCAAGTAAGCTCTGGGGCCAACGTCCTGACTTTC. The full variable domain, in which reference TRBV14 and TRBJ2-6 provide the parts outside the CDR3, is EAGVTQFPSHSVIEKGQTVTLRCDPISGHDNLYWYRRVMGKEIKFLLHFVKESKQDESGMPNNRFLAERTGGTYSTLKVQPAELEDSGVYFCASSQVSSGANVLTFGAGSRLTVL.

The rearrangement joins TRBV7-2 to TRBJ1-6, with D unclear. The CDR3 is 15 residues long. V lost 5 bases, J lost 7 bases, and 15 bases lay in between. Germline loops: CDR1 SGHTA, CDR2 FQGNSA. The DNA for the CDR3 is TGTGCCAGCAGCCAAATTTCCCCGGGAAATTCACCCCTCCACTTT. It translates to CASSQISPGNSPLHF.

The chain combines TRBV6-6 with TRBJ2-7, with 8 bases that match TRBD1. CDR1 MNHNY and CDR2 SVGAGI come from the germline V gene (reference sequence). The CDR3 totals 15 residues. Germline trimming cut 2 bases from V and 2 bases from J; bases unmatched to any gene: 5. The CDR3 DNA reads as TGTGCCAGCAGTTACGGACAGGGCTTTACCTACGAGCAGTACTTC. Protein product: CASSYGQGFTYEQYF.

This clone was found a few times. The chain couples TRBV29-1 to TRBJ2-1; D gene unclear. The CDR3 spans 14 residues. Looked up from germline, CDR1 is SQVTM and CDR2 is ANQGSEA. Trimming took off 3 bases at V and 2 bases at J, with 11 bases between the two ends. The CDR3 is CSVESSVPYNEQFF. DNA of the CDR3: TGCAGCGTTGAGTCCTCAGTTCCCTACAATGAGCAGTTCTTC.

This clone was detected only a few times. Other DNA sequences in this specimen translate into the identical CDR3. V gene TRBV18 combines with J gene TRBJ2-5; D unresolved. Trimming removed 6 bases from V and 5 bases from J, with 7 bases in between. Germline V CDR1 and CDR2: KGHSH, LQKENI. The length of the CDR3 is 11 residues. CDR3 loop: CASSPRETQYF. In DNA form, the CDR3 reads TGTGCCAGCTCTCCCCGGGAGACCCAGTACTTC.

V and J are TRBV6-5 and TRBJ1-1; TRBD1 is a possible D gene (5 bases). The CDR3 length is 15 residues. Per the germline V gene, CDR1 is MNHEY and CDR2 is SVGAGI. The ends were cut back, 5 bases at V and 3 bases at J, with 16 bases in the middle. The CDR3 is CASSPWAKGDTEAFF. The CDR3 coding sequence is TGTGCCAGCAGTCCGTGGGCCAAAGGGGACACTGAAGCTTTCTTT.

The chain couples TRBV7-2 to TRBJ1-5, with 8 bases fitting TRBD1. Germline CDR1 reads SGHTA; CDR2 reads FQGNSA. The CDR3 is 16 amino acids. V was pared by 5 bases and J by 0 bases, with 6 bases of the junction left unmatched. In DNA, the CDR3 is TGTGCCAGCAGCAAGACGCAGGGGGCTAGCAATCAGCCCCAGCATTTT. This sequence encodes CASSKTQGASNQPQHF.